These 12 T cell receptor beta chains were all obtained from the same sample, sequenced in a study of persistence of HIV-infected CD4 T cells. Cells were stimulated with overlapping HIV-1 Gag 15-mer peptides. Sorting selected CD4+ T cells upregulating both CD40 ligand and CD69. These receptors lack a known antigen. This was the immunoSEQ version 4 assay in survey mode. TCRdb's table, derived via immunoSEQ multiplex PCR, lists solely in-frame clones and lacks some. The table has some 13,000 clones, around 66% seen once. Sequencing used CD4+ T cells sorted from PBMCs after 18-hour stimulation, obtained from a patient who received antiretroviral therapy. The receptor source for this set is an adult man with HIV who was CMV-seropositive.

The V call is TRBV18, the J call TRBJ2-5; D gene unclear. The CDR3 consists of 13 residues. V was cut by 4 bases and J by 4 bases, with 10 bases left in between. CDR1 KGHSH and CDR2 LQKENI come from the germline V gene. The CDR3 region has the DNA TGTGCCAGCTCACTCGCAGTCGCAGAGACCCAGTACTTC. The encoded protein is CASSLAVAETQYF. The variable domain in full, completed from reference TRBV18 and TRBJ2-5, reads NAGVMQNPRHLVRRRGQEARLRCSPMKGHSHVYWYRQLPEEGLKFMVYLQKENIIDESGMPKERFSAEFPKEGPSILRIQQVVRGDSAAYFCASSLAVAETQYFGPGTRLLVL.

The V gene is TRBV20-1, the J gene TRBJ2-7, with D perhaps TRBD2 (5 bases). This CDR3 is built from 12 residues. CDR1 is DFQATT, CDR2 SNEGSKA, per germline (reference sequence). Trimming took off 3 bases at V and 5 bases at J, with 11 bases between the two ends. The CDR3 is CSASRGKDEQYF. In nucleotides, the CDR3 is TGCAGTGCTAGTCGGGGTAAGGACGAGCAGTACTTC.

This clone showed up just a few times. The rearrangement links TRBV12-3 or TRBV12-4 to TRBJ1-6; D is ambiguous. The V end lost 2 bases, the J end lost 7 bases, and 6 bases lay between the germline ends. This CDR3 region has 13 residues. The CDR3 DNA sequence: TGTGCCAGCAGTTTACGGATCAATTCACCCCTCCACTTT. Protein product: CASSLRINSPLHF.

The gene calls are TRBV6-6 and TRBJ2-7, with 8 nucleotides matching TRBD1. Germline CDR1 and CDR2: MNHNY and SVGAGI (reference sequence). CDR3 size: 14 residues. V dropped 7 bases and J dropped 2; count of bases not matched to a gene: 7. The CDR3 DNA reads TGTGCCAGCAACGGACAGGGAGGAACCTACGAGCAGTACTTC. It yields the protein CASNGQGGTYEQYF.

CDR3 protein: CSASSYYNEQFF. CDR3 DNA: TGCAGTGCTAGTTCCTACTACAATGAGCAGTTCTTC. V gene TRBV20-1 combines with J gene TRBJ2-1; D unclear. V shed 3 bases and J shed 3 bases, with 6 bases lying between them. From germline, CDR1 is DFQATT and CDR2 SNEGSKA (reference sequence). The CDR3 contains 12 residues.

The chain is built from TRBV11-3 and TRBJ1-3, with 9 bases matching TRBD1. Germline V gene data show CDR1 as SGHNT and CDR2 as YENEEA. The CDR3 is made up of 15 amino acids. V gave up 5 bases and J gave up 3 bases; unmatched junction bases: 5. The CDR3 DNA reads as TGTGCCAGCAGCCCGGGACAGGGCTTTGGAAACACCATATATTTT. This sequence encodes CASSPGQGFGNTIYF.

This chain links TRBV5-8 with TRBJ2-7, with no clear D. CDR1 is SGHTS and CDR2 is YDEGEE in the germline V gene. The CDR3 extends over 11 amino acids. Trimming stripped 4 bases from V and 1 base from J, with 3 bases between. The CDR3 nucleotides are TGTGCCAGCAGCGAGTCCTACGAGCAGTACTTC. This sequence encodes CASSESYEQYF. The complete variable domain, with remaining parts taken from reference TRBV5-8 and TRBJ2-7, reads EAGVTQSPTHLIKTRGQQATLRCSPISGHTSVYWYQQALGLGLQFLLWYDEGEERNRGNFPPRFSGRQFPNYSSELNVNALELEDSALYLCASSESYEQYFGPGTRLTVT.

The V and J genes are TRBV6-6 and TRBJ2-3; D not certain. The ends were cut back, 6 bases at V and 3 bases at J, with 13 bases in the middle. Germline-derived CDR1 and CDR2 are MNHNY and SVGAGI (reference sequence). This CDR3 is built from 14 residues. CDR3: CASSQRWFTDTQYF. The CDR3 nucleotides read TGTGCCAGCAGCCAACGGTGGTTTACAGATACGCAGTATTTT.

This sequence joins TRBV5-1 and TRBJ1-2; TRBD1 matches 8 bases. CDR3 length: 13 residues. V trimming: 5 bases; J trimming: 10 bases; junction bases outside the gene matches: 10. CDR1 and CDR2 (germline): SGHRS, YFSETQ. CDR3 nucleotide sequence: TGCGCCAGCAGATCATTGACAGGGGCAGACTACACCTTC. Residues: CASRSLTGADYTF.

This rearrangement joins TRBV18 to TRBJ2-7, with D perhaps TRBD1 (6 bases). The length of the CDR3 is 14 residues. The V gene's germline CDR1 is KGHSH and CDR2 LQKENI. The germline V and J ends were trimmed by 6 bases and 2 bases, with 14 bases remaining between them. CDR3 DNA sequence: TGTGCCAGCTCCCGGGAACGGACAGCCTACGAGCAGTACTTC. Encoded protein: CASSRERTAYEQYF.

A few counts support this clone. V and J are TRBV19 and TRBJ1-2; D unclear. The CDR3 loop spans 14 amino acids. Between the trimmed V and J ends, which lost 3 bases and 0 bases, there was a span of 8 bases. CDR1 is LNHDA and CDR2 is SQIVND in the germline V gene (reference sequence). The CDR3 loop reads CASSIVVTNYGYTF. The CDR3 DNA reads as TGTGCCAGTAGTATTGTGGTTACTAACTATGGCTACACCTTC. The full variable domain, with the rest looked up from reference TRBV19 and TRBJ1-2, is DGGITQSPKYLFRKEGQNVTLSCEQNLNHDAMYWYRQDPGQGLRLIYYSQIVNDFQKGDIAEGYSVSREKKESFPLTVTSAQKNPTAFYLCASSIVVTNYGYTFGSGTRLTVV.

CDR3: CASSATGSTDTQYF. CDR3 DNA: TGTGCCAGCAGCGCGACAGGTAGCACAGATACGCAGTATTTT. V and J are TRBV7-2 and TRBJ2-3; tentatively, D is TRBD1 (6 bases). V was pared by 5 bases and J by 0 bases, with 9 bases between. CDR3 length equals 14 residues. From germline, CDR1 is SGHTA and CDR2 FQGNSA. The full variable domain, completed using reference TRBV7-2 and TRBJ2-3, is GAGVSQSPSNKVTEKGKDVELRCDPISGHTALYWYRQSLGQGLEFLIYFQGNSAPDKSGLPSDRFSAERTGGSVSTLTIQRTQQEDSAVYLCASSATGSTDTQYFGPGTRLTVL.